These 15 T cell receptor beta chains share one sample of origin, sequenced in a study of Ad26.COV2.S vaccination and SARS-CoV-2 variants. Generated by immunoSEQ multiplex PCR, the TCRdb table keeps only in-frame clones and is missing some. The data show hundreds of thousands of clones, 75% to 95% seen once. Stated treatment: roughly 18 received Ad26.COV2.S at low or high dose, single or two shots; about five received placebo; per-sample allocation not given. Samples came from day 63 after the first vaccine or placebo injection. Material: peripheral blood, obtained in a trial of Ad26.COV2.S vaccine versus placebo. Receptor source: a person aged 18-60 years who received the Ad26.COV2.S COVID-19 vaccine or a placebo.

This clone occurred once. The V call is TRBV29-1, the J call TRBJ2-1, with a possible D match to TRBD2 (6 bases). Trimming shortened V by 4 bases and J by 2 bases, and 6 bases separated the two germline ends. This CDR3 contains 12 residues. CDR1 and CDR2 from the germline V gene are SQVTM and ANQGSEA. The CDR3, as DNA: TGCAGCGTTGCTAGCGCCTACAATGAGCAGTTCTTC. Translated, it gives CSVASAYNEQFF.

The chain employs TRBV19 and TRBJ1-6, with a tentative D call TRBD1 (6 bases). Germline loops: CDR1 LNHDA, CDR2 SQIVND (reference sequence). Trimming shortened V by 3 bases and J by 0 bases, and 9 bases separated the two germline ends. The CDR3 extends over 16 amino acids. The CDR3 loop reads CASSITGSSYNSPLHF. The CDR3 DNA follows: TGTGCCAGTAGTATCACAGGGAGCTCCTATAATTCACCCCTCCACTTT.

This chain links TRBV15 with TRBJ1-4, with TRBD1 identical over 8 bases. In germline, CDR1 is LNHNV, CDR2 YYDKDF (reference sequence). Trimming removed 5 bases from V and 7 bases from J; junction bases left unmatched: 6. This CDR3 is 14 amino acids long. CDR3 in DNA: TGTGCCACCAGCTTAGACAGGGGAAGTGAAAAACTGTTTTTT. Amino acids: CATSLDRGSEKLFF.

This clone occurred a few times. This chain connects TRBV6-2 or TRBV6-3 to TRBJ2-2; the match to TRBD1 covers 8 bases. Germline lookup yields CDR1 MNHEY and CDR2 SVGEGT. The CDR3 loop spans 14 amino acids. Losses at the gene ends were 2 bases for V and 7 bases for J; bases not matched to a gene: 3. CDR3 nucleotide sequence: TGTGCCAGCAGTTACCGGACAGGGATCGGGGAGCTGTTTTTT. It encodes CASSYRTGIGELFF.

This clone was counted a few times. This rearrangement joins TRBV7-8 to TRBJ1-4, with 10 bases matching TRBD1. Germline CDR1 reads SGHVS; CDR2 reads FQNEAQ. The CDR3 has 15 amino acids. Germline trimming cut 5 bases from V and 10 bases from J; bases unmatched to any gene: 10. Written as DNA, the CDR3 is TGTGCCAGCAGCAAAGAGACAGGGGGCGGAGGAAAACTGTTTTTT. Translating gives CASSKETGGGGKLFF.

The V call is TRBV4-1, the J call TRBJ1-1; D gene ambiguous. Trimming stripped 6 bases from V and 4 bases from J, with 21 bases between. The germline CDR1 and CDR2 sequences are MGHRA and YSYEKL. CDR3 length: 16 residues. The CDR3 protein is CASSRMPAPWATEAFF. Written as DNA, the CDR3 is TGCGCCAGCAGTCGTATGCCGGCCCCCTGGGCCACTGAAGCTTTCTTT.

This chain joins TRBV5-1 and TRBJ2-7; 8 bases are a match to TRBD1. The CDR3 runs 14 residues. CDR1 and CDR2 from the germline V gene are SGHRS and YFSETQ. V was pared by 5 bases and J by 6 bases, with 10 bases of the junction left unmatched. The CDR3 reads CASSFLTGGGEQYF. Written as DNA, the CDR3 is TGCGCCAGCAGTTTCCTTACAGGGGGTGGCGAGCAGTACTTC.

The CDR3 DNA reads TGTGCCAGCAGTTACTCCGTCTACAATGAGCAGTTCTTC. Protein sequence: CASSYSVYNEQFF. This chain joins TRBV6-2 or TRBV6-3 and TRBJ2-1; D remains unclear. Germline assignment: CDR1 MNHEY and CDR2 SVGEGT. V was pared by 0 bases and J by 3 bases, with 3 bases between. The CDR3 loop spans 13 amino acids.

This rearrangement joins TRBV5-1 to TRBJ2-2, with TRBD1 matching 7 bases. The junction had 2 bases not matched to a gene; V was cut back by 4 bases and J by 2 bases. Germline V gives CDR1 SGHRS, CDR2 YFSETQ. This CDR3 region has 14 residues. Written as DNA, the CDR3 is TGCGCCAGCAGCAGGGACAGTAACACCGGGGAGCTGTTTTTT. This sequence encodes CASSRDSNTGELFF.

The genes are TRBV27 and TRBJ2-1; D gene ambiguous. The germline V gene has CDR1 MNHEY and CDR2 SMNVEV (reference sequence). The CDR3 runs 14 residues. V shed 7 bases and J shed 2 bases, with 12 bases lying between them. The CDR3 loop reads CASKTRSPYNEQFF. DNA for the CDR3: TGTGCCAGCAAAACGAGGAGCCCCTACAATGAGCAGTTCTTC.

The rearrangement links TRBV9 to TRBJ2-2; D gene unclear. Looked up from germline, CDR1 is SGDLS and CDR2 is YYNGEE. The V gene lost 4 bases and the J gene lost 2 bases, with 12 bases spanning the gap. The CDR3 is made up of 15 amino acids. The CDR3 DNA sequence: TGTGCCAGCAGCCCATACTCAACTAACACCGGGGAGCTGTTTTTT. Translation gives CASSPYSTNTGELFF.

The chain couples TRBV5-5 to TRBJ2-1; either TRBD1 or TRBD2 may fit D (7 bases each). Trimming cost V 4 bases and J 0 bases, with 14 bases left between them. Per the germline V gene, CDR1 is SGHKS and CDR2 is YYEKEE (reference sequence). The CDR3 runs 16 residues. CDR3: CASSAQGGSSYNEQFF. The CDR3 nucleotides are TGTGCCAGCAGCGCGCAGGGGGGGAGCTCCTACAATGAGCAGTTCTTC. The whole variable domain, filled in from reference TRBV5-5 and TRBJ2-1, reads DAGVTQSPTHLIKTRGQQVTLRCSPISGHKSVSWYQQVLGQGPQFIFQYYEKEERGRGNFPDRFSARQFPNYSSELNVNALLLGDSALYLCASSAQGGSSYNEQFFGPGTRLTVL.

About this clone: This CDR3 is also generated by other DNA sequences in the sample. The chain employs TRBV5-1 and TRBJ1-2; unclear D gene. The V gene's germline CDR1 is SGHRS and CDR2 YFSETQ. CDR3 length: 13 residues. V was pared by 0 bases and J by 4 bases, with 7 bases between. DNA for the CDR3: TGCGCCAGCAGCTTGGACCTATCCTATGGCTACACCTTC. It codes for CASSLDLSYGYTF.

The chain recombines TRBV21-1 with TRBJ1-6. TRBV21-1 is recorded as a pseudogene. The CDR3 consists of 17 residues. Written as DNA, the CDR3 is TGTGCCAGCAGCACCATACCGGGGGGCCAGTATAATTCACCCCTCCACTTT. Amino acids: CASSTIPGGQYNSPLHF.

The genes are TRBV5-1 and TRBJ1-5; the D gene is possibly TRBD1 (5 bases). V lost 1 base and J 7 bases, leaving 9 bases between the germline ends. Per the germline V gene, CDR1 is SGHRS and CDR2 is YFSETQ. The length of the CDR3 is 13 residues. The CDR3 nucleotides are TGCGCCAGCAGCTTGCAGGGTGGGCAGCCCCAGCATTTT. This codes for CASSLQGGQPQHF.